What follows are 13 T cell receptor beta chains derived from one specimen sequenced in a study of shared clonotypes between healthy human individuals. Profiling relied on immunoSEQ multiplex PCR, and the TCRdb table lists in-frame clones only, not all of them. The sample records roughly 2,500,000 clones, roughly 93% being singletons. Sequenced: naive CD4+ T cells from PBMCs. Specified subset: CD45RA+ positively selected. Receptors were obtained from a man younger than 30 in good health. Some clones in this sample may be carry-over from other donors' samples.

The chain carries TRBV6-1 and TRBJ2-1; 13 bases align to TRBD2. CDR1 MNHNS and CDR2 SASEGT come from the germline V gene. This CDR3 is 15 amino acids long. V was clipped by 6 bases and J by 8 bases; unmatched bases: 7. This chain's CDR3 is CASRHGTSGIDEQFF. Written as DNA, the CDR3 is TGTGCCAGCAGACACGGGACTAGCGGGATCGATGAGCAGTTCTTC.

This clone was recorded only once. The chain employs TRBV4-2 and TRBJ1-4, with D possibly TRBD1 on 5 matching bases. CDR1 and CDR2 from the germline V gene are LGHNA and YNFKEQ. Trimming stripped 0 bases from V and 5 bases from J, with 13 bases between. The CDR3 loop spans 16 amino acids. Here the CDR3 DNA reads TGTGCCAGCAGCCAAGACCCCGGGGGGATGAATGAAAAACTGTTTTTT. Translating it yields CASSQDPGGMNEKLFF.

V and J are TRBV6-4 and TRBJ2-5, with TRBD1 identical over 9 bases. The J call may be mistaken, given a closer DNA end match to TRBJ2-7. Germline CDR1 and CDR2: MRHNA and SNTAGT. There are 14 residues in the CDR3. The CDR3 nucleotides read TGTGCCAGCAGTGACCGGACAGGGGACGACGAGCAGTACTTC. This sequence encodes CASSDRTGDDEQYF.

The chain couples TRBV2 to TRBJ1-5, with D perhaps TRBD1 (5 bases). Germline CDR1 SNHLY, CDR2 FYNNEI. Trimming took 7 bases from V and 5 from J, leaving 15 bases between them. The length of the CDR3 is 14 residues. The CDR3 bases are TGTGCCAGCAATCGCCTGGGGGGAGATCAGCCCCAGCATTTT. Translated, it gives CASNRLGGDQPQHF.

This chain links TRBV5-1 with TRBJ1-1, with 7 bases matching TRBD1. The germline CDR1 and CDR2 sequences are SGHRS and YFSETQ. V dropped 4 bases and J dropped 8; count of bases not matched to a gene: 14. This CDR3 has 15 residues. The CDR3 DNA reads TGCGCCAGCAGCCCGGGGGGACAGACTCGGAAAGAAGCTTTCTTT. This gives the protein CASSPGGQTRKEAFF.

There are a few counts of this clone. In the same sample, other DNA sequences code for this CDR3. The V call is TRBV4-1, the J call TRBJ1-3; D is unclear. CDR3 length: 13 amino acids. The ends were cut back, 2 bases at V and 0 bases at J, with 2 bases in the middle. CDR1 and CDR2 (germline): MGHRA, YSYEKL. CDR3 DNA: TGCGCCAGCAGCCAATCCTCTGGAAACACCATATATTTT. Translating gives CASSQSSGNTIYF.

This clone was seen more than once but under ten times. V is TRBV10-3 and J is TRBJ1-1, with unresolved D. This CDR3 contains 12 residues. Germline CDR1 is ENHRY and CDR2 is SYGVKD. Deletions cut 7 bases from V and 4 bases from J, with 10 bases between. The CDR3 region is CAINPGGTEAFF. CDR3 nucleotides: TGTGCCATCAACCCAGGAGGCACTGAAGCTTTCTTT.

V and J are TRBV23-1 and TRBJ2-3; tentatively, D is TRBD1 (6 bases). TRBV23-1 is filed as an ORF, its function uncertain. Trimming took off 1 base at V and 2 bases at J, with 13 bases between the two ends. CDR3 length: 16 residues. CDR3 sequence (DNA): TGCGCCAGCAGTCAATGGGGACACCGTAACACAGATACGCAGTATTTT. Its translation is CASSQWGHRNTDTQYF.

This chain uses TRBV28 with TRBJ1-5, with TRBD1 as a possible D gene (5 bases). The V gene lost 2 bases and the J gene lost 7 bases, with 18 bases spanning the gap. The CDR3 totals 16 residues. The germline V gene encodes CDR1 MDHEN and CDR2 SYDVKM. CDR3 loop: CASSLLGRPSEQPQHF. CDR3 DNA sequence: TGTGCCAGCAGTTTACTGGGACGTCCCTCGGAACAGCCCCAGCATTTT. Using reference TRBV28 and TRBJ1-5 for the parts outside the CDR3, the full variable domain is DVKVTQSSRYLVKRTGEKVFLECVQDMDHENMFWYRQDPGLGLRLIYFSYDVKMKEKGDIPEGYSVSREKKERFSLILESASTNQTSMYLCASSLLGRPSEQPQHFGDGTRLSIL.

This chain joins TRBV10-3 and TRBJ2-7; D uncertain. This CDR3 is 17 amino acids long. V lost 3 bases and J lost 1, with 19 bases in between. In germline, CDR1 is ENHRY, CDR2 SYGVKD. CDR3 protein: CAISDISVRLQSYEQYF. The CDR3 region has the DNA TGTGCCATCAGTGATATATCAGTCCGGCTGCAATCCTACGAGCAGTACTTC.

This chain connects TRBV5-1 to TRBJ2-7; no firm D call. The CDR3 extends over 12 amino acids. Trimming removed 5 bases at V and 5 bases at J, with 11 bases between. Germline V gives CDR1 SGHRS, CDR2 YFSETQ. The CDR3 sequence is CASSFTANEQYF. In DNA, the CDR3 is TGCGCCAGCAGTTTTACAGCTAACGAGCAGTACTTC.

The chain carries TRBV28 and TRBJ2-4; TRBD1 aligns across 7 bases. The CDR3 covers 14 residues. The germline V gene encodes CDR1 MDHEN and CDR2 SYDVKM. V was clipped by 7 bases and J by 7 bases; unmatched bases: 10. The CDR3 DNA reads as TGTGCCAGCACCGCAGAAGACAGGGTGAACATTCAGTACTTC. It is translated as CASTAEDRVNIQYF.

The CDR3 sequence is CASSSLRLAGDGNEQFF. The DNA for the CDR3 is TGTGCCAGCAGTTCCCTCCGACTAGCGGGAGACGGTAATGAGCAGTTCTTC. The V and J genes are TRBV28 and TRBJ2-1, with 12 positions matching TRBD2. The CDR3 sequence is 17 residues long. Germline V gives CDR1 MDHEN, CDR2 SYDVKM. V lost 4 bases to trimming and J lost 7 bases; unmatched junction nucleotides: 11.